The next 25 T cell receptor beta chains were all read from a single sample in a study of Ad26.COV2.S vaccination and SARS-CoV-2 variants. Sample treatment: about 20 received Ad26.COV2.S at low or high dose, single or two shots; a few received placebo; per-sample allocation not given. Day 63 after the first injection of vaccine or placebo was the sampling time. Repertoires were generated with immunoSEQ multiplex PCR, while TCRdb's copy carries only in-frame clones and drops some. Counted here are hundreds of thousands of clones, 88% occurring once; the ten biggest clones make up 6.4%. The sample consisted of peripheral blood, taken in a trial of Ad26.COV2.S vaccine versus placebo. These TCRs come from a person aged 18 to 59 who received the Ad26.COV2.S COVID-19 vaccine or a placebo.

Comment on this clone: This CDR3 is also generated by other DNA sequences in the sample. This chain connects TRBV6-5 to TRBJ2-2; D is undetermined. CDR3 length: 12 amino acids. The ends were cut back, 6 bases at V and 0 bases at J, with 2 bases in the middle. Germline CDR1 MNHEY, CDR2 SVGAGI. The CDR3 sequence: CASRTNTGELFF. CDR3 bases: TGTGCCAGCAGAACGAACACCGGGGAGCTGTTTTTT.

The V gene is TRBV6-5, the J gene TRBJ1-6; no clear D gene. The germline gives CDR1 MNHEY, CDR2 SVGAGI. Trimming removed 8 bases at V and 11 bases at J, with 13 bases between. CDR3 length: 12 residues. The CDR3 DNA follows: TGTGCCAGCCGCGGGGAGAGCGCACCCCTCCACTTT. It is translated as CASRGESAPLHF.

In this sample, this clone turned up once. The chain has TRBV29-1 and TRBJ2-7; 7 positions match TRBD1. Germline lookup yields CDR1 SQVTM and CDR2 ANQGSEA. V lost 4 bases and J lost 3; bases outside the gene matches: 9. The CDR3 loop spans 14 amino acids. CDR3 sequence (DNA): TGCAGCGTTGGGACTGGGGCAGGGGGCTACGAGCAGTACTTC. Residues: CSVGTGAGGYEQYF.

The rearrangement links TRBV2 to TRBJ2-7; 7 nucleotides align to TRBD1. V trimming: 2 bases; J trimming: 12 bases; junction bases outside the gene matches: 10. The CDR3 totals 13 residues. Germline lookup yields CDR1 SNHLY and CDR2 FYNNEI. The CDR3 region has the DNA TGTGCCAGCAGTGAACAGGGACAGCGCAGGCTGTACTTC. This sequence encodes CASSEQGQRRLYF.

The chain couples TRBV10-3 to TRBJ1-2; D unresolved. V was pared by 2 bases and J by 3 bases, with 13 bases between. Germline assignment: CDR1 ENHRY and CDR2 SYGVKD. CDR3 length equals 15 residues. CDR3 in amino acids: CAISEPREFDYGYTF. Written as DNA, the CDR3 is TGTGCCATCAGTGAGCCTCGGGAATTCGACTATGGCTACACCTTC.

The chain links TRBV28 to TRBJ1-5; D uncertain. V was clipped by 5 bases and J by 5 bases, with 7 bases between them. The germline V gene encodes CDR1 MDHEN and CDR2 SYDVKM. CDR3 length: 12 residues. CDR3 coding DNA: TGTGCCAGCAGTCCCTCCCATCAGCCCCAGCATTTT. Its translation: CASSPSHQPQHF.

This clone was counted only a few times. This chain uses TRBV28 with TRBJ2-1, with no clear D. CDR1 is MDHEN and CDR2 is SYDVKM in the germline V gene. V was clipped by 5 bases and J by 10 bases, with 12 bases between them. This CDR3 has 12 residues. CDR3 nucleotides: TGTGCCAGCAGTCCCGGGTATGTGGAGCAGTTCTTC. Translation: CASSPGYVEQFF. Using reference TRBV28 and TRBJ2-1 for the parts outside the CDR3, the full variable domain is DVKVTQSSRYLVKRTGEKVFLECVQDMDHENMFWYRQDPGLGLRLIYFSYDVKMKEKGDIPEGYSVSREKKERFSLILESASTNQTSMYLCASSPGYVEQFFGPGTRLTVL.

This clone appeared a single time. The rearrangement joins TRBV11-2 to TRBJ2-5, with D perhaps being TRBD1 or TRBD2 (6 bases each). CDR3 length: 15 residues. Germline CDR1 reads SGHAT; CDR2 reads FQNNGV. Trimming pared 6 bases from V and 4 bases from J, leaving 18 bases between. The CDR3 region is CASRRPSGARETQYF. Written as DNA, the CDR3 is TGTGCCAGCAGACGCCCCTCGGGGGCTCGAGAGACCCAGTACTTC.

The chain links TRBV4-2 to TRBJ1-4; tentative D call: TRBD1 (6 bases). The germline V gene has CDR1 LGHNA and CDR2 YNFKEQ. The CDR3 contains 16 residues. The ends were cut back, 5 bases at V and 4 bases at J, with 17 bases in the middle. CDR3 amino acids: CASSSGGEDLNEKLFF. The CDR3 DNA is TGTGCCAGCAGCTCGGGGGGCGAAGATCTTAATGAAAAACTGTTTTTT.

This chain links TRBV7-9 with TRBJ2-7; 9 bases align to TRBD1. In germline, CDR1 is SEHNR, CDR2 FQNEAQ (reference sequence). Losses at the gene ends were 1 base for V and 2 bases for J; bases not matched to a gene: 6. CDR3 size: 16 residues. The DNA for the CDR3 is TGTGCCAGCAGCTTAGGCGGAGGACAGGGGACCTACGAGCAGTACTTC. It translates to CASSLGGGQGTYEQYF.

This chain joins TRBV29-1 and TRBJ2-7, with D hard to call. CDR1 SQVTM and CDR2 ANQGSEA come from the germline V gene. V was pared by 4 bases and J by 2 bases, with 9 bases between. The CDR3 loop spans 12 amino acids. The CDR3 protein is CSVGGAPYEQYF. The CDR3 DNA follows: TGCAGCGTTGGAGGTGCTCCCTACGAGCAGTACTTC.

V gene TRBV24-1 combines with J gene TRBJ1-4; D uncertain. Germline V gene lookup returns CDR1 KGHDR and CDR2 SFDVKD. V was cut by 4 bases and J by 7 bases, with 12 bases left in between. This CDR3 has 14 amino acids. The CDR3 spells CATSDPPLTEKLFF. The DNA for the CDR3 is TGTGCCACCAGTGACCCTCCCTTGACTGAAAAACTGTTTTTT.

V is TRBV7-2 and J is TRBJ2-3; no reliable D call. This CDR3 has 12 residues. The germline gives CDR1 SGHTA, CDR2 FQGNSA. V was clipped by 4 bases and J by 6 bases, with 8 bases between them. The CDR3 bases are TGTGCCAGCAGCTCTTTTTTGGATACGCAGTATTTT. This sequence encodes CASSSFLDTQYF. The full variable domain, its missing parts supplied by reference TRBV7-2 and TRBJ2-3, is GAGVSQSPSNKVTEKGKDVELRCDPISGHTALYWYRQSLGQGLEFLIYFQGNSAPDKSGLPSDRFSAERTGGSVSTLTIQRTQQEDSAVYLCASSSFLDTQYFGPGTRLTVL.

The chain combines TRBV28 with TRBJ2-5; D is unclear. This CDR3 comprises 17 residues. Per the germline V gene, CDR1 is MDHEN and CDR2 is SYDVKM. Trimming pared 2 bases from V and 5 bases from J, leaving 21 bases between. This CDR3 reads CASSLITPSASRETQYF. The CDR3 nucleotides are TGTGCCAGCAGTTTAATAACACCGTCCGCTTCTCGGGAGACCCAGTACTTC.

This clone has a handful of counts. This chain connects TRBV6-5 to TRBJ2-6; 11 bases align to TRBD2. CDR1 and CDR2 from the germline V gene are MNHEY and SVGAGI. This CDR3 has 15 amino acids. Trimming removed 10 bases from V and 3 bases from J; junction bases left unmatched: 5. The CDR3, as DNA: TGTGCCACCGCACTAGCGGGAGATGGGGCCAACGTCCTGACTTTC. Translated: CATALAGDGANVLTF.

This chain uses TRBV9 with TRBJ1-5; possible D gene TRBD1, 6 bases. The CDR3 covers 14 residues. Trimming removed 0 bases at V and 8 bases at J, with 12 bases between. Germline V lookup: CDR1 SGDLS, CDR2 YYNGEE. The CDR3, as DNA: TGTGCCAGCAGCGTAGAGATCAAGGGGGAGCCCCAGCATTTT. Amino acid sequence: CASSVEIKGEPQHF.

The rearrangement uses TRBV4-3 and TRBJ1-2; tentatively, D is TRBD1 (5 bases). Between the trimmed V and J ends, which lost 0 bases and 0 bases, there was a span of 11 bases. The germline CDR1 and CDR2 sequences are LGHNA and YSLEER. This CDR3 is built from 16 residues. The CDR3 reads CASSQDRARANYGYTF. The CDR3 nucleotides are TGCGCCAGCAGCCAAGACAGGGCGCGAGCTAACTATGGCTACACCTTC.

V is TRBV6-2 or TRBV6-3 and J is TRBJ2-1; 7 bases match TRBD2. With 6 bases clipped from V and 7 bases from J, the junction kept 6 bases outside the gene matches. Germline CDR1 and CDR2: MNHEY and SVGEGT. The CDR3 length is 13 residues. CDR3 nucleotides: TGTGCCAGCAGCCGAGGGACTATTAATGAGCAGTTCTTC. Translated, it gives CASSRGTINEQFF.

The table lists this clone with a count of one. The chain has TRBV18 and TRBJ2-5; D ambiguous. CDR3 length: 13 residues. V lost 2 bases to trimming and J lost 1 base, with 5 bases between them. CDR1 and CDR2 from the germline V gene are KGHSH and LQKENI. The DNA of the CDR3 is TGTGCCAGCTCACCAAGCATCCAAGAGACCCAGTACTTC. Its protein product is CASSPSIQETQYF.

This clone was observed a handful of times. This chain uses TRBV21-1 with TRBJ2-7; the table's D call TRBD2 went unverified against the DNA. TRBV21-1 is assigned pseudogene status. The CDR3 totals 13 residues. The CDR3 here is CASSKGGAYEQYF. The CDR3 bases are TGTGCCAGCAGCAAAGGGGGGGCCTACGAGCAGTACTTC.

This clone was detected only once. The CDR3 DNA reads as TGTGCCAGCAGCTTAACAGGGGAGGTTGGTGAAGCTTTCTTT. It translates to CASSLTGEVGEAFF. The chain couples TRBV7-3 to TRBJ1-1; D perhaps matches TRBD1 (5 bases). Trimming pared 0 bases from V and 7 bases from J, leaving 12 bases between. Germline V gene lookup returns CDR1 SGHTA and CDR2 FQGTGA. The CDR3 extends over 14 amino acids. The complete variable domain, with remaining parts taken from reference TRBV7-3 and TRBJ1-1, reads GAGVSQTPSNKVTEKGKYVELRCDPISGHTALYWYRQSLGQGPEFLIYFQGTGAADDSGLPNDRFFAVRPEGSVSTLKIQRTERGDSAVYLCASSLTGEVGEAFFGQGTRLTVV.

The gene calls are TRBV28 and TRBJ2-1; 7 bases align to TRBD1. The germline V gene encodes CDR1 MDHEN and CDR2 SYDVKM. The length of the CDR3 is 14 residues. With 5 bases clipped from V and 6 bases from J, the junction kept 7 bases outside the gene matches. In DNA form, the CDR3 reads TGTGCCAGCAGTGCCCCAGGGGGTAGCAATGAGCAGTTCTTC. Amino acid sequence: CASSAPGGSNEQFF.

V and J are TRBV4-3 and TRBJ2-3; TRBD1 agrees at 8 bases. Trimming at V came to 1 base and at J to 5 bases, leaving 8 bases not matched to a gene. CDR1 is LGHNA and CDR2 is YSLEER in the germline V gene. CDR3 length: 16 amino acids. CDR3 loop: CASSQAGGAKRDTQYF. The CDR3 nucleotides are TGCGCCAGCAGCCAAGCAGGGGGCGCTAAGAGAGATACGCAGTATTTT.

The chain links TRBV7-3 to TRBJ2-7; 8 bases line up with TRBD1. The length of the CDR3 is 15 residues. Per germline, CDR1 SGHTA and CDR2 FQGTGA. The V and J ends lost 4 bases and 3 bases, in that order; junction bases with no gene match: 8. The CDR3 DNA is TGTGCCAGCAGCTGGGGGACAGGAATAAACTACGAGCAGTACTTC. Its protein is CASSWGTGINYEQYF. Using reference TRBV7-3 and TRBJ2-7 for the parts outside the CDR3, the full variable domain is GAGVSQTPSNKVTEKGKYVELRCDPISGHTALYWYRQSLGQGPEFLIYFQGTGAADDSGLPNDRFFAVRPEGSVSTLKIQRTERGDSAVYLCASSWGTGINYEQYFGPGTRLTVT.

This sequence joins TRBV7-2 and TRBJ2-4, with TRBD2 identical over 8 bases. V shed 3 bases and J 4 bases; nucleotides not matched to a gene: 8. Germline V lookup: CDR1 SGHTA, CDR2 FQGNSA. This CDR3 is 16 amino acids long. The CDR3 region has the DNA TGTGCCAGCAGCTTTCGAGCGGGAGTGGGAAAAAACATTCAGTACTTC. Its translation is CASSFRAGVGKNIQYF.